The rows below give T cell receptor beta chains drawn from one sample of a study of shared T cell receptors in the human thymus. The repertoire was sequenced with immunoSEQ multiplex PCR; TCRdb's copy has only in-frame clones and lacks some. The sample yields roughly 700,000 clones, around 89% seen once. The data were also submitted as part of a second study, on human thymus T cells.

Sample: thymocytes. Receptors originate from a boy in the first two years of life with a congenital heart defect. Both conserved end residues are part of each CDR3. Each record gives: J gene, clone size, D gene, V gene, CDR3 protein, CDR3 DNA. A D gene is named only where the DNA matches it firmly. Rows may omit the clone size; those that give it use once, few, many or a size class.

TRBJ2-2	.	TRBD2	TRBV6-1	CASVPGLKHTGELFF	TGTGCCAGCGTTCCGGGACTAAAGCACACCGGGGAGCTGTTTTTT
TRBJ2-1	once	TRBD2	TRBV5-4	CASSPPPRHGGNEQFF	TGTGCCAGCAGCCCCCCCCCGCGACACGGGGGGAATGAGCAGTTCTTC
TRBJ2-3	once	TRBD1	TRBV11-3	CASSWDKSGTGYTDTQYF	TGTGCCAGCAGCTGGGATAAATCCGGGACAGGGTATACAGATACGCAGTATTTT
TRBJ2-1	.	TRBD2	TRBV9	CASSDYAAGGSTYNEQFF	TGTGCCAGCAGCGATTATGCAGCGGGAGGCAGTACCTACAATGAGCAGTTCTTC
TRBJ1-4	.	.	TRBV4-3	CASSQDKQWKPNEKLFF	TGCGCCAGCAGCCAAGATAAACAGTGGAAACCTAATGAAAAACTGTTTTTT
TRBJ2-2	.	TRBD1	TRBV6-5	CASRNRDRWGGELFF	TGTGCCAGCAGGAACCGGGACAGGTGGGGCGGGGAGCTGTTTTTT
TRBJ1-1	.	.	TRBV29-1	CSVRGRWGPEAFF	TGCAGCGTGAGGGGCAGGTGGGGGCCTGAAGCTTTCTTT
TRBJ2-1	.	TRBD1	TRBV5-6	CASSSHRDRGRNEQFF	TGTGCCAGCAGCTCGCACCGGGACAGGGGACGCAATGAGCAGTTCTTC
TRBJ2-5	.	.	TRBV7-2	CASSLARTDKLAQYF	TGTGCCAGCAGCTTAGCGCGGACAGACAAGTTGGCCCAGTACTTC
TRBJ2-5	.	TRBD2	TRBV5-4	CASSPGWLAGQETQYF	TGTGCCAGCAGCCCCGGCTGGTTAGCGGGGCAAGAGACCCAGTACTTC
TRBJ2-5	.	.	TRBV9	CASSVAGSTQYF	TGTGCCAGCAGCGTAGCCGGGAGCACCCAGTACTTC
TRBJ2-3	.	.	TRBV4-3	CASSQGPPAGPRWTDTQYF	TGCGCCAGCAGCCAAGGCCCTCCCGCGGGCCCCCGTTGGACAGATACGCAGTATTTT
TRBJ2-7	.	TRBD2	TRBV12-5	CAIGAGGENEQYF	TGTGCTATCGGAGCGGGAGGGGAAAACGAGCAGTACTTC